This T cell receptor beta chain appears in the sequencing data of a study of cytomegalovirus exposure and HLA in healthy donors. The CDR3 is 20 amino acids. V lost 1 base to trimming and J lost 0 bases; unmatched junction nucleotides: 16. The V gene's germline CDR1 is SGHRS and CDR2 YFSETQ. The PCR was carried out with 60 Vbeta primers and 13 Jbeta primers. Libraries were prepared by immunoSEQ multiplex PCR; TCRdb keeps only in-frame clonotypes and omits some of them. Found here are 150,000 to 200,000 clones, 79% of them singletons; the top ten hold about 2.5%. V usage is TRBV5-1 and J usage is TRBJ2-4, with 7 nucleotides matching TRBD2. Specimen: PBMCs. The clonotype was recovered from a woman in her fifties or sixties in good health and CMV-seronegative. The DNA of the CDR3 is TGCGCCAGCAGCTTGCTCAGTCTGGGAGGGAATTCTTTAGCCAAAAACATTCAGTACTTC. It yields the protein CASSLLSLGGNSLAKNIQYF.